This TCR beta chain was obtained from a study of human CD8 memory T cell subsets. Enriched by negative magnetic separation, total CD8+ T cells were obtained. The CDR3 runs 15 residues. In germline, CDR1 is MDHEN, CDR2 SYDVKM. Investigators built TCR beta libraries using UMI-labeled 5' RACE. TCRdb re-called the 5' RACE reads and gives one entry per CDR3 protein, without DNA. This table holds about 12,000 distinct CDR3 sequences. The clonotype was recovered from a human donor in good health. Material: CD8+ T cells from PBMCs. The rearrangement uses TRBV28 and TRBJ2-2; the D call from TCRdb, TRBD1, cannot be confirmed without DNA. Here the CDR3 reads CASSFGQGATGELFF.